This T cell receptor (beta chain) was captured in a study of blood T cell repertoires in COVID-19. J gave up 6 bases and V 0 bases, and 4 bases lay outside the gene matches. Germline CDR1 and CDR2: SGHRS and YFSETQ. This CDR3 comprises 15 residues. Generated by immunoSEQ multiplex PCR, the TCRdb table keeps only in-frame clones and is missing some. Of around 250,000 clones in the sample, around 86% were seen once. Researchers sorted participants into cohorts using their self-reported clinical history. Material: PBMCs or T cells enriched from blood (not recorded which). The chain recombines TRBV5-1 with TRBJ2-2; 8 bases map to TRBD1. This clonotype was sampled from a woman aged 50 to 60 who had recovered from COVID-19. The CDR3 DNA reads as TGCGCCAGCAGCTTGGGGACAGGGCGATCCGGGGAGCTGTTTTTT. Translation: CASSLGTGRSGELFF. Together with reference TRBV5-1 and TRBJ2-2, the CDR3 gives the full variable domain: KAGVTQTPRYLIKTRGQQVTLSCSPISGHRSVSWYQQTPGQGLQFLFEYFSETQRNKGNFPGRFSGRQFSNSRSEMNVSTLELGDSALYLCASSLGTGRSGELFFGEGSRLTVL.